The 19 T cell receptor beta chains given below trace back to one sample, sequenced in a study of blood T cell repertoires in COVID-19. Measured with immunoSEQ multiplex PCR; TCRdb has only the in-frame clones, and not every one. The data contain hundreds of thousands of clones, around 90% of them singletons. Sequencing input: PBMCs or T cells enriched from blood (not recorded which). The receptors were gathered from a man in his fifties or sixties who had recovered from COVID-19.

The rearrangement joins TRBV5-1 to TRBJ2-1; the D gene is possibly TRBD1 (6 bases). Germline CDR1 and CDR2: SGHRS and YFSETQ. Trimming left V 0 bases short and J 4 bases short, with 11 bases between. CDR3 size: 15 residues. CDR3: CASSLALGQYNEQFF. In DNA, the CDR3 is TGCGCCAGCAGCTTGGCTCTCGGACAGTACAATGAGCAGTTCTTC.

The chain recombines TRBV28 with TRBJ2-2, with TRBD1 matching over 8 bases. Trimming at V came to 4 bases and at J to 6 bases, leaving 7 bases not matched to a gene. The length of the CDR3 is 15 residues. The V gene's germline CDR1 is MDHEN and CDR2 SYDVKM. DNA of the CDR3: TGTGCCAGCAGTTCCCGACAGGGGATGGCCGGGGAGCTGTTTTTT. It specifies CASSSRQGMAGELFF. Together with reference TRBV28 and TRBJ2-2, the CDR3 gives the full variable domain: DVKVTQSSRYLVKRTGEKVFLECVQDMDHENMFWYRQDPGLGLRLIYFSYDVKMKEKGDIPEGYSVSREKKERFSLILESASTNQTSMYLCASSSRQGMAGELFFGEGSRLTVL.

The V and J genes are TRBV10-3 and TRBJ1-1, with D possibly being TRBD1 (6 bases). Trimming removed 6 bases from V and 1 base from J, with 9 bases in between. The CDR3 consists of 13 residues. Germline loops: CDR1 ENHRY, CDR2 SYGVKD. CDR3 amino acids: CAIRGTSNTEAFF. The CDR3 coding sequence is TGTGCCATCAGAGGGACATCGAACACTGAAGCTTTCTTT.

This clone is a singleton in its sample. The CDR3 DNA reads as TGTGCCAGCAGCCAAGACTATACAGACACAGATACGCAGTATTTT. Protein sequence: CASSQDYTDTDTQYF. The rearrangement links TRBV4-2 to TRBJ2-3; D remains ambiguous. The V and J ends lost 0 bases and 2 bases respectively, with 9 bases between them. Germline V gene data show CDR1 as LGHNA and CDR2 as YNFKEQ. The CDR3 is 15 residues long.

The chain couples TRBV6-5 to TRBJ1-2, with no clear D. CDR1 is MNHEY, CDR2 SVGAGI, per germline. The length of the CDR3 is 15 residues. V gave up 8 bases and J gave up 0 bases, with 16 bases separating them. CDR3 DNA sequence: TGTGCCAGCCAACCGCGAAGGAGAGCTAACTATGGCTACACCTTC. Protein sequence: CASQPRRRANYGYTF.

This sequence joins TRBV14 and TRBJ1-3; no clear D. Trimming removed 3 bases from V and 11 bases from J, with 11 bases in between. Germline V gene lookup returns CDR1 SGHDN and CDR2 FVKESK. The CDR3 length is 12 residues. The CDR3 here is CASSHRWEAIYF. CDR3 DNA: TGTGCCAGCAGCCACAGATGGGAGGCCATATATTTT. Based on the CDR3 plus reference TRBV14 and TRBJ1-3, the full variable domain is EAGVTQFPSHSVIEKGQTVTLRCDPISGHDNLYWYRRVMGKEIKFLLHFVKESKQDESGMPNNRFLAERTGGTYSTLKVQPAELEDSGVYFCASSHRWEAIYFGEGSWLTVV.

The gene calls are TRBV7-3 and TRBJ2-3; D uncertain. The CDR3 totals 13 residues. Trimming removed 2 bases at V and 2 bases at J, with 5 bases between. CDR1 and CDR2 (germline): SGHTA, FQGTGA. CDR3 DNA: TGTGCCAGCAGCTTATCTTACACAGATACGCAGTATTTT. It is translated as CASSLSYTDTQYF.

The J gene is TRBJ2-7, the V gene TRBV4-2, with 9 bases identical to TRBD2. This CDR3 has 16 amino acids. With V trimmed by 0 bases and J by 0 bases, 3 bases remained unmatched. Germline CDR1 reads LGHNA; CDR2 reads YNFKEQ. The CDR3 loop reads CASSQDPSGTSYEQYF. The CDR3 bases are TGTGCCAGCAGCCAAGATCCTAGCGGGACCTCCTACGAGCAGTACTTC.

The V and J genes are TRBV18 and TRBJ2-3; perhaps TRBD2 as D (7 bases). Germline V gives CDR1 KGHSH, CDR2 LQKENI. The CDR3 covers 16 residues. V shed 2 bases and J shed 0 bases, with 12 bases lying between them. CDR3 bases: TGTGCCAGCTCACCAACAGGGAGGGATAGCACAGATACGCAGTATTTT. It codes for CASSPTGRDSTDTQYF.

Here the CDR3 reads CASSESVSGSYNEQFF. The CDR3 nucleotides are TGCGCCAGCAGTGAGTCGGTTAGCGGGAGTTACAATGAGCAGTTCTTC. The chain combines TRBV10-2 with TRBJ2-1; 9 bases line up with TRBD2. V was pared by 0 bases and J by 4 bases, with 4 bases of the junction left unmatched. This CDR3 is built from 16 residues. Per the germline V gene, CDR1 is WSHSY and CDR2 is SAAADI.

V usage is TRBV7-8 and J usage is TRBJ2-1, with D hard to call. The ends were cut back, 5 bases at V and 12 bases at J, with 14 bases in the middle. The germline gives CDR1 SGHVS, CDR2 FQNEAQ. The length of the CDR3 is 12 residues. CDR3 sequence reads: CASSHYEPGQFF. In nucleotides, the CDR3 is TGTGCCAGCAGCCATTATGAGCCCGGGCAGTTCTTC.

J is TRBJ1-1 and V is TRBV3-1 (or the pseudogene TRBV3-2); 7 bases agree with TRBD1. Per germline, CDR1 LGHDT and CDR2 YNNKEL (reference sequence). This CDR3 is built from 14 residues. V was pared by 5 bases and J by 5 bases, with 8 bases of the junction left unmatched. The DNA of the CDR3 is TGTGCCAGCAGCTTATACAGGGGCGGGACTGAAGCTTTCTTT. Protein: CASSLYRGGTEAFF.

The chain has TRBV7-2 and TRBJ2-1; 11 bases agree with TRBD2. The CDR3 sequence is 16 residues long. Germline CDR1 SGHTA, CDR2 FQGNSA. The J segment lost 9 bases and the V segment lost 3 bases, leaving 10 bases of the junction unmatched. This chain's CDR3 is CASSLVAGGPMGEQFF. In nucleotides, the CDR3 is TGTGCCAGCAGCTTGGTAGCGGGAGGGCCAATGGGTGAGCAGTTCTTC.

CDR3 DNA sequence: TGTGCCAGCAGTCCGACAGGTATCTATGGCTACACCTTC. This gives the protein CASSPTGIYGYTF. This chain joins TRBV12-3 or TRBV12-4 and TRBJ1-2; TRBD1 might be the D (6 bases). This CDR3 has 13 amino acids. The germline V and J ends were trimmed by 5 bases and 4 bases, with 11 bases remaining between them.

In DNA, the CDR3 is TGTGCCAGCAGCTTAGTGCAGGGTGGAGAGACCCAGTACTTC. This encodes CASSLVQGGETQYF. J is TRBJ2-5 and V is TRBV7-8; D perhaps matches TRBD1 (5 bases). The CDR3 has 14 residues. V was clipped by 1 base and J by 4 bases, with 10 bases between them. Germline lookup yields CDR1 SGHVS and CDR2 FQNEAQ.

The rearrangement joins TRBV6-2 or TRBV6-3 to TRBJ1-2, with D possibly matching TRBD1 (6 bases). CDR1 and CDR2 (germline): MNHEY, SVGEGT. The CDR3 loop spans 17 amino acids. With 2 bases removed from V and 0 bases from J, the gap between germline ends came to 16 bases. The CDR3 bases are TGTGCCAGCAGTTACCTGGGACAAATACCGGCTAACTATGGCTACACCTTC. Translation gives CASSYLGQIPANYGYTF.

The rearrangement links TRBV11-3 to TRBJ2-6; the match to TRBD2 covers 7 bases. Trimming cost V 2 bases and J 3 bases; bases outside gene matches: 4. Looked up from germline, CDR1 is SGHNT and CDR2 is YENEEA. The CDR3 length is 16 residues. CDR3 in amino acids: CASSLRGSFGANVLTF. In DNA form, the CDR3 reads TGTGCCAGCAGCTTACGCGGGAGTTTTGGGGCCAACGTCCTGACTTTC.

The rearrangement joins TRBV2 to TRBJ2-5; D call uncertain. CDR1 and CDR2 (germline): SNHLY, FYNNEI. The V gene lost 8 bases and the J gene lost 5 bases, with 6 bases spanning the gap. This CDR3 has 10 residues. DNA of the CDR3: TGTGCCAGCCGGCGGGAGACCCAGTACTTC. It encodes CASRRETQYF.

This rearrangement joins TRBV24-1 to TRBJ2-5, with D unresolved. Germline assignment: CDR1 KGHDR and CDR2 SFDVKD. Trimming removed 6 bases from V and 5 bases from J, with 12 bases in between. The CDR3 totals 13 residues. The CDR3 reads CATSIPGGETQYF. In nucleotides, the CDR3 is TGTGCCACCAGTATTCCGGGTGGCGAGACCCAGTACTTC.